This T cell receptor beta chain was obtained from a study of cytomegalovirus exposure and HLA in healthy donors. With regard to this clone: Antigen specificity is unknown.

Trimming removed 5 bases at V and 4 bases at J, with 15 bases between. Germline-derived CDR1 and CDR2 are SGHTA and FQGNSA. This CDR3 has 15 amino acids. Study-wide findings and caveats: Reports showed the classifier diagnosing cytomegalovirus status with high specificity and sensitivity. Highly shared sequence variants in one cluster were likely a sequencing artifact.

The PCR made use of 60 Vbeta and 13 Jbeta primers. Libraries were prepared by immunoSEQ multiplex PCR; TCRdb keeps only in-frame clonotypes and omits some of them. Counted here are about 130,000 clones, approximately 80% occurring once; the ten biggest clones make up 2.2%. Donors consisted of healthy bone marrow donors. The J gene is TRBJ2-1, the V gene TRBV7-2; tentative D call: TRBD2 (6 bases). The sequenced material came from PBMCs. The TCR was taken from a man aged 25 to 40 in good health and CMV-seronegative. The CDR3 loop reads CASSPGLQRYNEQFF. The CDR3 DNA reads as TGTGCCAGCAGCCCGGGACTCCAAAGATACAATGAGCAGTTCTTC.